The 25 T cell receptor beta chains below all came from one sample that was sequenced in a study of T cell changes during pregnancy in multiple sclerosis. Using immunoSEQ multiplex PCR, the repertoire was profiled, and TCRdb retains in-frame clones only, with some absent. The sample records about 46,000 clones, 85% to 95% being singletons. This specimen consisted of peripheral blood, obtained in the third trimester of pregnancy. The receptors derive from a female donor with multiple sclerosis, enrolled in a pregnancy study.

The V call is TRBV5-1, the J call TRBJ2-3; tentative D call: TRBD2 (5 bases). The V end was cut by 4 bases, the J end by 5 bases, with 14 bases between. This CDR3 is 14 amino acids long. Germline lookup yields CDR1 SGHRS and CDR2 YFSETQ. The CDR3 sequence is CASSPEARVDTQYF. The CDR3 nucleotides are TGCGCCAGCAGCCCCGAGGCGCGGGTAGATACGCAGTATTTT.

The CDR3 DNA reads TGTGCCAGCAGCAAAGGGACGGACAGAATCTACACTGAAGCTTTCTTT. The encoded protein is CASSKGTDRIYTEAFF. The V gene is TRBV5-4, the J gene TRBJ1-1, with D perhaps matching TRBD1 (6 bases). This CDR3 has 16 residues. Germline values: CDR1 SGHNT, CDR2 YYREEE (reference sequence). Trimming left V 4 bases short and J 3 bases short, with 19 bases between. Full variable domain (rest looked up from reference TRBV5-4 and TRBJ1-1): ETGVTQSPTHLIKTRGQQVTLRCSSQSGHNTVSWYQQALGQGPQFIFQYYREEENGRGNFPPRFSGLQFPNYSSELNVNALELDDSALYLCASSKGTDRIYTEAFFGQGTRLTVV.

J is TRBJ1-2 and V is TRBV27; 7 bases are shared with TRBD1. The V and J ends lost 4 bases and 5 bases, in that order; junction bases with no gene match: 10. The CDR3 length is 15 residues. Germline V gene lookup returns CDR1 MNHEY and CDR2 SMNVEV (reference sequence). The chain's CDR3 is CASSSRQGRGYGYTF. In nucleotides, the CDR3 is TGTGCCAGCAGTTCGCGACAGGGTAGGGGATATGGCTACACCTTC.

J is TRBJ2-3 and V is TRBV6-4, with TRBD2 matching 9 bases. Per germline, CDR1 MRHNA and CDR2 SNTAGT. The CDR3 spans 16 residues. Trimming cost V 3 bases and J 0 bases; bases outside gene matches: 4. Here the CDR3 reads CASSETSGSSTDTQYF. The CDR3, as DNA: TGTGCCAGCAGTGAGACTAGCGGCTCTAGCACAGATACGCAGTATTTT.

V is TRBV29-1 and J is TRBJ2-1; TRBD2 matches at 10 bases. J gave up 2 bases and V 2 bases, and 0 bases lay outside the gene matches. This CDR3 has 14 residues. The germline CDR1 and CDR2 sequences are SQVTM and ANQGSEA. The CDR3 bases are TGCAGCGTTGAACTAGCGGGAGCCTACAATGAGCAGTTCTTC. The encoded protein is CSVELAGAYNEQFF.

This chain joins TRBV25-1 and TRBJ2-7; 7 bases match TRBD1. The V gene end was trimmed by 8 bases and the J gene end by 2 bases; junction bases not matched to a gene: 6. The germline gives CDR1 MGHDK, CDR2 SYGVNS. The CDR3 has 13 residues. In DNA form, the CDR3 reads TGTGCCAGCCTAGGGGGCGTCACCTACGAGCAGTACTTC. This gives the protein CASLGGVTYEQYF.

This sequence joins TRBV28 and TRBJ1-5; D might be TRBD1 (5 bases). There are 15 residues in the CDR3. In germline, CDR1 is MDHEN, CDR2 SYDVKM. Trimming cost V 2 bases and J 6 bases, with 14 bases left between them. CDR3 DNA: TGTGCCAGCAGTTTAGGAGGGGCTAGGGTTCAGCCCCAGCATTTT. Protein product: CASSLGGARVQPQHF.

This chain uses TRBV6-5 with TRBJ2-1, with 7 nucleotides matching TRBD2. Per germline, CDR1 MNHEY and CDR2 SVGAGI. This CDR3 contains 15 residues. The J segment lost 7 bases and the V segment lost 2 bases, leaving 8 bases of the junction unmatched. The chain's CDR3 is CASSYVRDYRNEQFF. The CDR3 DNA reads TGTGCCAGCAGTTACGTCCGGGACTACCGAAATGAGCAGTTCTTC.

The gene calls are TRBV27 and TRBJ2-1; a possible D gene is TRBD2 (5 bases). The length of the CDR3 is 14 residues. Per germline, CDR1 MNHEY and CDR2 SMNVEV (reference sequence). V lost 5 bases and J lost 4, with 12 bases in between. The CDR3 nucleotides read TGTGCCAGCAGTGCAAGCGGCAGGTACAATGAGCAGTTCTTC. Translation: CASSASGRYNEQFF.

The chain uses TRBV5-1 and TRBJ1-1; D might be TRBD1 (5 bases). The germline V gene encodes CDR1 SGHRS and CDR2 YFSETQ. Trimming took off 4 bases at V and 5 bases at J, with 15 bases between the two ends. This CDR3 is built from 14 residues. The CDR3 reads CASSPDRGWTEAFF. As DNA, the CDR3 is TGCGCCAGCAGCCCGGACCGGGGGTGGACTGAAGCTTTCTTT.

The chain links TRBV7-2 to TRBJ1-1; the D gene is possibly TRBD1 (5 bases). The length of the CDR3 is 15 residues. Germline CDR1 and CDR2: SGHTA and FQGNSA. The ends were cut back, 1 base at V and 2 bases at J, with 11 bases in the middle. CDR3 DNA sequence: TGTGCCAGCAGCTTAGAGGCGGGGGAAAACACTGAAGCTTTCTTT. This codes for CASSLEAGENTEAFF.

This chain joins TRBV6-5 and TRBJ2-7, with 9 bases identical to TRBD2. Germline-derived CDR1 and CDR2 are MNHEY and SVGAGI. The CDR3 consists of 13 residues. V was clipped by 6 bases and J by 6 bases; unmatched bases: 6. CDR3 sequence (DNA): TGTGCCAGCAGGGCCGGGACTAGCAGCGAGCAGTACTTC. Translating it yields CASRAGTSSEQYF.

The chain uses TRBV15 and TRBJ1-3, with a weak D call TRBD1 (5 bases). Germline lookup yields CDR1 LNHNV and CDR2 YYDKDF (reference sequence). The CDR3 is 16 residues long. Trimming cost V 5 bases and J 0 bases, with 14 bases left between them. CDR3 region: CATSPFRGLSGNTIYF. Written as DNA, the CDR3 is TGTGCCACCAGCCCTTTTAGGGGCCTCTCTGGAAACACCATATATTTT.

The V and J genes are TRBV19 and TRBJ1-2, with D possibly TRBD1 on 6 matching bases. Trimming took off 11 bases at V and 7 bases at J, with 20 bases between the two ends. CDR1 is LNHDA, CDR2 SQIVND, per germline (reference sequence). This CDR3 has 13 amino acids. The CDR3 protein is CAVAQGSWFGYTF. The CDR3 DNA sequence: TGTGCCGTAGCACAGGGAAGTTGGTTTGGCTACACCTTC.

The CDR3: CASHKGQGTRYGYTF. The CDR3, as DNA: TGTGCCAGCCACAAAGGACAAGGAACGCGCTATGGCTACACCTTC. The chain joins TRBV28 to TRBJ1-2; the D gene is possibly TRBD1 (5 bases). Deletions cut 8 bases from V and 4 bases from J, with 20 bases between. CDR1 is MDHEN and CDR2 is SYDVKM in the germline V gene. This CDR3 spans 15 amino acids.

This rearrangement joins TRBV11-3 to TRBJ2-5; 11 bases are a match to TRBD2. After removal of 5 bases from V and 2 bases from J, the junction contained 4 bases not matched to a gene. This CDR3 region has 15 residues. Germline V gives CDR1 SGHNT, CDR2 YENEEA. The CDR3 DNA sequence: TGTGCCAGCAGCCCACTAGCGGGAGAGCAAGAGACCCAGTACTTC. It yields the protein CASSPLAGEQETQYF.

The V and J genes are TRBV4-1 and TRBJ2-4; a possible D gene is TRBD1 (5 bases). The germline V and J ends were trimmed by 4 bases and 0 bases, with 13 bases remaining between them. CDR3 size: 16 residues. The germline V gene encodes CDR1 MGHRA and CDR2 YSYEKL. The CDR3 sequence: CASSRIPGIAKNIQYF. CDR3 coding DNA: TGCGCCAGCAGCCGCATACCAGGGATAGCCAAAAACATTCAGTACTTC.

This chain connects TRBV11-2 to TRBJ2-1; 9 positions agree with TRBD2. Unmatched junction bases numbered 3, after V lost 5 bases and J lost 4 bases. Germline assignment: CDR1 SGHAT and CDR2 FQNNGV. This CDR3 has 14 residues. The CDR3 region has the DNA TGTGCCAGCAGCAGCCTAGCGGGGTACAATGAGCAGTTCTTC. This codes for CASSSLAGYNEQFF.

The J gene is TRBJ2-7, the V gene TRBV19, with TRBD2 identical over 12 bases. Germline loops: CDR1 LNHDA, CDR2 SQIVND (reference sequence). The CDR3 runs to 14 residues. V lost 5 bases and J lost 3; bases outside the gene matches: 2. The CDR3 DNA reads as TGTGCCAGTAGTCGGACTAGCGGGAACTACGAGCAGTACTTC. This sequence encodes CASSRTSGNYEQYF.

This clone was detected only once. V gene TRBV19 combines with J gene TRBJ1-1, with D maybe TRBD1 (5 bases). This CDR3 comprises 16 residues. Trimming took off 5 bases at V and 3 bases at J, with 19 bases between the two ends. Germline assignment: CDR1 LNHDA and CDR2 SQIVND (reference sequence). CDR3 bases: TGTGCCAGTAGTCATACAGCGGGGGTTTCGGACACTGAAGCTTTCTTT. This sequence encodes CASSHTAGVSDTEAFF. Supplemented by reference TRBV19 and TRBJ1-1, the full variable domain reads DGGITQSPKYLFRKEGQNVTLSCEQNLNHDAMYWYRQDPGQGLRLIYYSQIVNDFQKGDIAEGYSVSREKKESFPLTVTSAQKNPTAFYLCASSHTAGVSDTEAFFGQGTRLTVV.

This chain uses TRBV5-3 with TRBJ2-5; 10 bases line up with TRBD1. TRBV5-3 is reported as an ORF; its role is uncertain. V lost 4 bases to trimming and J lost 2 bases; unmatched junction nucleotides: 5. This CDR3 is 15 amino acids long. CDR3 coding DNA: TGTGCCAGAAGCCTGGACAGGGGGAGTCAAGAGACCCAGTACTTC. Protein sequence: CARSLDRGSQETQYF.

The chain recombines TRBV10-3 with TRBJ1-1; D remains unclear. CDR3 size: 13 residues. Germline V lookup: CDR1 ENHRY, CDR2 SYGVKD. The V and J ends lost 3 bases and 2 bases respectively, with 7 bases between them. The CDR3 is CAISEGENTEAFF. For the CDR3, the DNA is TGTGCCATCAGTGAAGGAGAAAACACTGAAGCTTTCTTT.

Only one count was recorded for this clone. V and J are TRBV5-4 and TRBJ2-1, with 9 bases matching TRBD2. Germline V CDR1 and CDR2: SGHNT, YYREEE (reference sequence). The CDR3 length is 14 residues. The V and J ends lost 2 bases and 6 bases, in that order; junction bases with no gene match: 3. CDR3 in amino acids: CASSFRREGNEQFF. In DNA form, the CDR3 reads TGTGCCAGCAGCTTCCGGCGGGAGGGCAATGAGCAGTTCTTC.

This chain uses TRBV5-1 with TRBJ1-3, with D maybe TRBD1 (6 bases). CDR1 is SGHRS and CDR2 is YFSETQ in the germline V gene. This CDR3 region has 17 residues. V lost 2 bases, J lost 0 bases, and 15 bases lay in between. CDR3 protein: CASSLPQTGSSGNTIYF. CDR3 bases: TGCGCCAGCAGCTTACCCCAAACAGGGAGCTCTGGAAACACCATATATTTT. Full variable domain (rest looked up from reference TRBV5-1 and TRBJ1-3): KAGVTQTPRYLIKTRGQQVTLSCSPISGHRSVSWYQQTPGQGLQFLFEYFSETQRNKGNFPGRFSGRQFSNSRSEMNVSTLELGDSALYLCASSLPQTGSSGNTIYFGEGSWLTVV.

The chain carries TRBV18 and TRBJ2-1; no firm D call. There are 15 residues in the CDR3. Germline V lookup: CDR1 KGHSH, CDR2 LQKENI. V lost 3 bases to trimming and J lost 5 bases, with 14 bases between them. The CDR3 loop reads CASSPASLRDNEQFF. CDR3 nucleotides: TGTGCCAGCTCACCGGCGAGTCTACGGGACAATGAGCAGTTCTTC.